These 20 T cell receptor beta chains originate from one sample sequenced in a study of blood T cells in healthy people across ages. With a J-beta primer mix and a sample-barcoded 5' primer, a second PCR ran roughly 7 to 11 cycles. Each CDR3 protein is one row after TCRdb ran MiXCR on the 5' RACE reads. The table has 730,000 or so distinct CDR3 sequences, roughly 43% seen once. The sequenced sample was blood. Receptor source: a man older than 75 in good health.

The chain combines TRBV6-2 or TRBV6-3 with TRBJ2-7; maybe TRBD1 (6 bases). From germline, CDR1 is MNHEY and CDR2 SVGEGT. CDR3 length: 16 amino acids. V lost 5 bases, J lost 2 bases, and 19 bases lay in between. CDR3 DNA sequence: TGTGCCAGCAGTCTTCAGTCTGACAGGTTCACCTACGAGCAGTACTTC. It yields the protein CASSLQSDRFTYEQYF.

The sample holds many counts of this clonotype. The chain recombines TRBV29-1 with TRBJ2-7; D gene uncertain. There are 14 residues in the CDR3. Looked up from germline, CDR1 is SQVTM and CDR2 is ANQGSEA. Trimming took 3 bases from V and 0 from J, leaving 12 bases between them. The DNA of the CDR3 is TGCAGCGTTGAGGAGACAACCAGCTCCTACGAGCAGTACTTC. Translated, it gives CSVEETTSSYEQYF.

The chain joins TRBV27 to TRBJ1-2; D call uncertain. The CDR3 sequence is 14 residues long. V lost 4 bases and J 0 bases, leaving 9 bases between the germline ends. Germline CDR1 and CDR2: MNHEY and SMNVEV (reference sequence). The CDR3 DNA sequence: TGTGCCAGCAGTTATGGCAACGCTAACTATGGCTACACCTTC. This codes for CASSYGNANYGYTF.

Many counts were recorded for this clonotype. V and J are TRBV12-3 or TRBV12-4 and TRBJ2-5, with a possible D match to TRBD1 (6 bases). The germline V and J ends were trimmed by 3 bases and 1 base, with 15 bases remaining between them. CDR3 size: 16 residues. The DNA for the CDR3 is TGTGCCAGCAGTTTCCCACGCCGGACAGCCCAAGAGACCCAGTACTTC. It specifies CASSFPRRTAQETQYF.

A word on this clonotype: It may be a read error: a sequence one base away is much more abundant. The rearrangement joins TRBV20-1 to TRBJ2-1; 9 nucleotides align to TRBD2. This CDR3 is 15 amino acids long. Germline V lookup: CDR1 DFQATT, CDR2 SNEGSKA (reference sequence). The CDR3 here is CNASRASGAYNEQFF. Written as DNA, the CDR3 is TGCAATGCTAGTAGGGCTAGCGGGGCCTACAATGAGCAGTTCTTC.

The CDR3 is CSAPEQGRETQFF. CDR3 nucleotides: TGCAGTGCTCCAGAACAGGGGAGGGAGACCCAGTTCTTC. This chain uses TRBV20-1 with TRBJ2-1; perhaps D is TRBD1 or TRBD2 (7 bases each). Trimming cost V 5 bases and J 13 bases, with 21 bases left between them. The V gene's germline CDR1 is DFQATT and CDR2 SNEGSKA (reference sequence). The length of the CDR3 is 13 residues.

The chain couples TRBV6-2 or TRBV6-3 to TRBJ2-7; no definite D call. V shed 4 bases and J shed 3 bases, with 7 bases lying between them. CDR3 length: 12 amino acids. Germline values: CDR1 MNHEY, CDR2 SVGEGT. The CDR3 region has the DNA TGTGCCAGCAGTTCCCAGATCTACGAGCAGTACTTC. Translating gives CASSSQIYEQYF.

The table lists this clonotype with many counts. The genes are TRBV20-1 and TRBJ2-7, with 7 nucleotides matching TRBD2. V lost 0 bases and J lost 3; bases outside the gene matches: 8. The CDR3 consists of 15 residues. The V gene's germline CDR1 is DFQATT and CDR2 SNEGSKA (reference sequence). CDR3 nucleotide sequence: TGCAGTGCTAGAGATGGGGCTAGCGGACTCTACGAGCAGTACTTC. It is translated as CSARDGASGLYEQYF.

The chain employs TRBV9 and TRBJ2-3; tentatively, D is TRBD2 (7 bases). CDR1 and CDR2 (germline): SGDLS, YYNGEE. V lost 3 bases to trimming and J lost 3 bases, with 14 bases between them. The CDR3 extends over 15 amino acids. CDR3 DNA sequence: TGTGCCAGCAGCGCCCAAGGGAGGGGGACAGATACGCAGTATTTT. It yields the protein CASSAQGRGTDTQYF.

The table lists this clonotype with a few counts. This chain uses TRBV29-1 with TRBJ2-4; tentatively, D is TRBD2 (6 bases). CDR1 is SQVTM, CDR2 ANQGSEA, per germline. V was trimmed by 2 bases and J by 5 bases, leaving 13 bases between them. The CDR3 totals 14 residues. CDR3 protein: CSVEPGLQENIQYF. The CDR3 DNA follows: TGCAGCGTTGAACCGGGACTCCAAGAAAACATTCAGTACTTC.

This chain uses TRBV7-3 with TRBJ2-1; weak D call: TRBD2 (6 bases). This CDR3 contains 15 residues. CDR1 and CDR2 from the germline V gene are SGHTA and FQGTGA. V gave up 6 bases and J gave up 4 bases, with 16 bases separating them. CDR3 residues: CASRWDWRPYNEQFF. Written as DNA, the CDR3 is TGTGCCAGCAGGTGGGACTGGAGACCTTACAATGAGCAGTTCTTC.

The genes are TRBV7-2 and TRBJ2-1; 12 bases are shared with TRBD2. The germline gives CDR1 SGHTA, CDR2 FQGNSA. This CDR3 has 15 amino acids. Trimming took 4 bases from V and 7 from J; bases not matched to a gene: 5. The CDR3 nucleotides read TGTGCCAGCAGCTATCCGGGACTAGCGGGTAATGAGCAGTTCTTC. Translated: CASSYPGLAGNEQFF.

This clonotype has ten or more counts. The CDR3 reads CASSGYGDSTDTQYF. CDR3 DNA: TGTGCCAGCAGTGGTTATGGGGATAGCACAGATACGCAGTATTTT. This sequence joins TRBV2 and TRBJ2-3; D is unresolved. V gave up 4 bases and J gave up 0 bases, with 11 bases separating them. This CDR3 has 15 amino acids. Germline CDR1 reads SNHLY; CDR2 reads FYNNEI.

The chain has TRBV6-1 and TRBJ1-1, with 7 bases aligning to TRBD1. The germline V gene has CDR1 MNHNS and CDR2 SASEGT. The CDR3 runs 13 residues. V trimming: 10 bases; J trimming: 0 bases; junction bases outside the gene matches: 5. CDR3 sequence (DNA): TGTGCCACCAAACAGGGGATGAACACTGAAGCTTTCTTT. This sequence encodes CATKQGMNTEAFF.

This clonotype was observed a handful of times. This rearrangement joins TRBV7-3 to TRBJ1-2; a weak D match, TRBD1 (6 bases). The CDR3 totals 13 residues. The germline gives CDR1 SGHTA, CDR2 FQGTGA. V was trimmed by 0 bases and J by 7 bases, leaving 9 bases between them. In nucleotides, the CDR3 is TGTGCCAGCAGCTTAACGGACAGCGGTGGCTACACCTTC. Residues: CASSLTDSGGYTF.

V and J are TRBV4-2 and TRBJ2-2; D not certain. In germline, CDR1 is LGHNA, CDR2 YNFKEQ. V was shortened by 2 bases and J by 6 bases, with 13 bases between the two germline ends. The CDR3 consists of 15 residues. The CDR3 here is CASSQPVVAPGELFF. The CDR3 nucleotides read TGTGCCAGCAGCCAACCCGTGGTAGCCCCCGGGGAGCTGTTTTTT.

The V and J genes are TRBV5-1 and TRBJ2-7, with TRBD1 identical over 9 bases. The CDR3 is made up of 14 amino acids. The V gene end was trimmed by 3 bases and the J gene end by 5 bases; junction bases not matched to a gene: 6. Germline CDR1 is SGHRS and CDR2 is YFSETQ. The CDR3 DNA is TGCGCCAGCAGCTCGGACAGGGGATCGGACGAGCAGTACTTC. It is translated as CASSSDRGSDEQYF.

This clonotype was seen only a few times. The V and J genes are TRBV27 and TRBJ2-1; tentative D call: TRBD2 (5 bases). V was shortened by 4 bases and J by 0 bases, with 7 bases between the two germline ends. The CDR3 is 14 residues long. CDR1 and CDR2 (germline): MNHEY, SMNVEV (reference sequence). CDR3 nucleotide sequence: TGTGCCAGCAGTTCCGCGGGCTCCTACAATGAGCAGTTCTTC. Translating it yields CASSSAGSYNEQFF.

CDR3 protein: CAISVQGAYGYTF. The CDR3 nucleotides are TGTGCCATCAGTGTTCAGGGGGCCTATGGCTACACCTTC. The chain employs TRBV10-3 and TRBJ1-2, with 8 bases fitting TRBD1. V lost 4 bases and J lost 4; bases outside the gene matches: 2. CDR3 length: 13 residues. Germline-derived CDR1 and CDR2 are ENHRY and SYGVKD.

The chain is built from TRBV7-9 and TRBJ1-1, with D uncertain. This CDR3 is built from 13 residues. The germline CDR1 and CDR2 sequences are SEHNR and FQNEAQ (reference sequence). V was trimmed by 1 base and J by 3 bases, leaving 6 bases between them. The CDR3 here is CASSLGGDTEAFF. The CDR3 bases are TGTGCCAGCAGCTTAGGGGGTGACACTGAAGCTTTCTTT.